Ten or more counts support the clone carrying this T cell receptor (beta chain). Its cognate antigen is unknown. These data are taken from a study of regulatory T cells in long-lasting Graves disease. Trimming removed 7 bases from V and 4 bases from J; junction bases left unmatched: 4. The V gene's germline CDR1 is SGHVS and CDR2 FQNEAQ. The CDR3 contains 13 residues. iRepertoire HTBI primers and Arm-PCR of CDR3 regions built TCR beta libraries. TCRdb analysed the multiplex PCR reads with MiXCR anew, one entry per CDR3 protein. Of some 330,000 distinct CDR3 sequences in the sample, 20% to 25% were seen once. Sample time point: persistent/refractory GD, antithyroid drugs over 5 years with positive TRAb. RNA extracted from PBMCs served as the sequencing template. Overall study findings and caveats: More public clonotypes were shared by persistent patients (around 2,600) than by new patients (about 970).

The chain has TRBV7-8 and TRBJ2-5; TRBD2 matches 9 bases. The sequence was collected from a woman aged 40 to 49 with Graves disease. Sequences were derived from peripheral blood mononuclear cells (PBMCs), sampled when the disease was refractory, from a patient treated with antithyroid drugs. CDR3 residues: CASKKLAGETQYF. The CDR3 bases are TGTGCCAGCAAAAAACTAGCGGGAGAGACCCAGTACTTC.